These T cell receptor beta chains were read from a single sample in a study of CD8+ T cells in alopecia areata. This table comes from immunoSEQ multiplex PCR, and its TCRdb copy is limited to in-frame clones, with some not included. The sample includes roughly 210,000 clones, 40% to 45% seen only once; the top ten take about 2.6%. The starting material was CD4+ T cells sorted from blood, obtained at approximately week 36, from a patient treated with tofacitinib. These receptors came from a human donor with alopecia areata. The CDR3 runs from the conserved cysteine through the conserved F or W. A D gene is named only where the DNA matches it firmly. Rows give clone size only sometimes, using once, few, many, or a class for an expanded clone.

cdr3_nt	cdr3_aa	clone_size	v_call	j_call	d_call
TGCGCCAGCAGCCAAGGGGTGGGTGGCACTGAAGCTTTCTTT	CASSQGVGGTEAFF	NA	TRBV5-1	TRBJ1-1	NA
TGTGCCAGCAGCGGACAAGGTCTAGAGACAGATACGCAGTATTTT	CASSGQGLETDTQYF	NA	TRBV2	TRBJ2-3	NA
TGTGCCAGCAGAGCCGACAGGGGCCTCACCTACGAGCAGTACTTC	CASRADRGLTYEQYF	once	TRBV7-2	TRBJ2-7	TRBD1
TGTGCCTGGAGCGAATACAATGAGCAGTTCTTC	CAWSEYNEQFF	NA	TRBV30	TRBJ2-1	NA
TGCAGCGTTGCGACTCTCCCTGCGGATACGCAGTATTTT	CSVATLPADTQYF	few	TRBV29-1	TRBJ2-3	NA
TGTGCCAGCAGTTTGGCGGACAGCTATGGCTACACCTTC	CASSLADSYGYTF	once	TRBV27	TRBJ1-2	NA
TGTGCCAGCAGCTCAGGGGGCCGGGGCCAGCCCCAGCATTTT	CASSSGGRGQPQHF	few	TRBV7-2	TRBJ1-5	TRBD1
TGTGCCAGCAGCTTCGACCGGGCCAACGTCCTGACTTTC	CASSFDRANVLTF	NA	TRBV11-2	TRBJ2-6	NA
TGTGCCAGCAGTTCCGGGCGGGCTCTCAATGAAAAACTGTTTTTT	CASSSGRALNEKLFF	few	TRBV27	TRBJ1-4	NA
TGTGCCTGGAGTAGTACAGGTGCAAAGGCCCAGTACTTC	CAWSSTGAKAQYF	few	TRBV30	TRBJ2-5	NA
TGTGCCACCAGCAGAACAACGGGGGCAGCAGAGACCCAGTACTTC	CATSRTTGAAETQYF	once	TRBV15	TRBJ2-5	NA
TGCGCCAGCAGATTCGGGGGGAACACTGAAGCTTTCTTT	CASRFGGNTEAFF	NA	TRBV10-2	TRBJ1-1	NA
TGCGCCAGCAGCTTAGACCCGAACACTGAAGCTTTCTTT	CASSLDPNTEAFF	NA	TRBV5-1	TRBJ1-1	NA
TGTGCCAGCAGCCGGGGGGCAGCGGCTGGGGGTACGCAGTATTTT	CASSRGAAAGGTQYF	NA	TRBV6-6	TRBJ2-3	NA
TGTGCCAGCAGCTTATCGGGAGGAGCCAAAAACATTCAGTACTTC	CASSLSGGAKNIQYF	NA	TRBV7-2	TRBJ2-4	TRBD2
TGTGCCAGCAGTTACCATACAGGGGGCCCTGTTAATGAGCAGTTCTTC	CASSYHTGGPVNEQFF	many	TRBV6-5	TRBJ2-1	TRBD1
TGCGCCAGCAGCCAAGATTGGTTCGACGGGACCCGCGGGGGGGAGCAGTACTTC	CASSQDWFDGTRGGEQYF	NA	TRBV4-1	TRBJ2-7	TRBD2
TGTGCCAGCAGCTTACCGTCGACAGATACGCAGTATTTT	CASSLPSTDTQYF	few	TRBV7-9	TRBJ2-3	NA
TGCAGTGCTGGGGCTTCCTACGAGCAGTACTTC	CSAGASYEQYF	NA	TRBV20-1	TRBJ2-7	NA
TGCAGCGTCCAGGGGAAGGGAGTCGGGGCCAACGTCCTGACTTTC	CSVQGKGVGANVLTF	NA	TRBV29-1	TRBJ2-6	NA
TGTGCCTCCACACTCACAGGGCAATATGGCTACACCTTC	CASTLTGQYGYTF	few	TRBV7-9	TRBJ1-2	NA
TGTGCCAGTAGCGGACAGGGCCGTCAGCCCCAGCATTTT	CASSGQGRQPQHF	NA	TRBV19	TRBJ1-5	TRBD1
TGCAGCGTCGGTCTGGAGACCCAGTACTTC	CSVGLETQYF	few	TRBV29-1	TRBJ2-5	NA
TGTGCCAGCAGTTTATACGGGGAAAGCGAGACCCAGTACTTC	CASSLYGESETQYF	NA	TRBV28	TRBJ2-5	NA
TGTGCCAGCAGATCTTGGGAACAGGGAGAGCACTACGAGCAGTACTTC	CASRSWEQGEHYEQYF	NA	TRBV7-9	TRBJ2-7	NA
TGTGCCTGGAGTCCACACACAGCGGGAGTCTACAATGAGCAGTTCTTC	CAWSPHTAGVYNEQFF	NA	TRBV30	TRBJ2-1	TRBD2
TGTGCCAGCAGCCCATTAGCAGGCGGTACAGGGCTTTCCCCTTCTGGGGCCAACGTCCTGACTTTC	CASSPLAGGTGLSPSGANVLTF	once	TRBV7-6	TRBJ2-6	NA
TGTGCCACCAGCAGAGATGGTTCTAGCGGGAGAAATGAGCAGTTCTTC	CATSRDGSSGRNEQFF	NA	TRBV15	TRBJ2-1	TRBD2
TGCAGCGTTTCTGGGACAGCGGTTCCAGATACGCAGTATTTT	CSVSGTAVPDTQYF	few	TRBV29-1	TRBJ2-3	TRBD1
TGTGCCTGGAACGGAGGGAACCTCCCCTACAATGAGCAGTTCTTC	CAWNGGNLPYNEQFF	NA	TRBV30	TRBJ2-1	NA
TGCAGTGCTTACAGTTCCTACGAGCAGTACTTC	CSAYSSYEQYF	NA	TRBV20-1	TRBJ2-7	NA
TGTGCCAGCAGGCTAACAGGGGCCCCGAATCAGCCCCAGCATTTT	CASRLTGAPNQPQHF	NA	TRBV6-1	TRBJ1-5	TRBD1
TGTGCCAGCAGCCAAGATTTCCGGGGGTTCTCCTACGAGCAGTACTTC	CASSQDFRGFSYEQYF	once	TRBV4-2	TRBJ2-7	NA
TGTGCCAGCAGCGCGACTAGCGGGAGTTCGTTGGGCACAGATACGCAGTATTTT	CASSATSGSSLGTDTQYF	few	TRBV9	TRBJ2-3	TRBD2
TGCAGCACCAGGGGGGACGGCGATCAGCCCCAGCATTTT	CSTRGDGDQPQHF	NA	TRBV29-1	TRBJ1-5	TRBD1
TGCGCCAGCAGCCAAGAATGGGGCCAAGAGACCCAGTACTTC	CASSQEWGQETQYF	many	TRBV4-3	TRBJ2-5	NA
TGTGCCAGCAGTGGGGGATCGGGAGGCTACACCTTC	CASSGGSGGYTF	NA	TRBV25-1	TRBJ1-2	NA
TGTGCCAGCAGCGTACCGCCGGTCGCAGATACGCAGTATTTT	CASSVPPVADTQYF	few	TRBV9	TRBJ2-3	NA
TGTGCCATCAGTGAGTCGGACAGTCGGTACACTGAAGCTTTCTTT	CAISESDSRYTEAFF	few	TRBV10-3	TRBJ1-1	NA
TGTGCCAGCAGTCTAAGACAGGGACGGACTGAAGCTTTCTTT	CASSLRQGRTEAFF	NA	TRBV6-5	TRBJ1-1	TRBD1
TGTGCCAGCAGCTTAGAGAGGCGGCAGGGTCAGGGCTATGGCTACACCTTC	CASSLERRQGQGYGYTF	NA	TRBV7-2	TRBJ1-2	NA
TGCGCCAGCAGAGGGGCCTATGGCTACACCTTC	CASRGAYGYTF	once	TRBV5-1	TRBJ1-2	NA
TGTGCCAGCAGCGCCTCACCCGGGAAAGAGACTAATGAAAAACTGTTTTTT	CASSASPGKETNEKLFF	NA	TRBV7-9	TRBJ1-4	NA
TGTGCCACCAGCAGAGAAGGAGGCCTCCTCGACTACACCTTC	CATSREGGLLDYTF	NA	TRBV15	TRBJ1-2	NA
TGTGCCAGCAGTTACCAGGGACAGGTGTACAATGAGCAGTTCTTC	CASSYQGQVYNEQFF	NA	TRBV6-6	TRBJ2-1	TRBD1
TGTGCCAGCAGCCCGCAGGTTGCGTGGTCCTACGAGCAGTACTTC	CASSPQVAWSYEQYF	NA	TRBV11-2	TRBJ2-7	NA
TGTGCCTGGAACCGGGACAGGTCACAAGAAGCGGGGGGAAACACCATATATTTT	CAWNRDRSQEAGGNTIYF	NA	TRBV30	TRBJ1-3	TRBD1
TGCAGCGTTGACGGCCAGGCGAACACTGAAGCTTTCTTT	CSVDGQANTEAFF	few	TRBV29-1	TRBJ1-1	NA
TGTGCCAGCAGCCAAAAAAACCCCAAGGAGACCCAGTACTTC	CASSQKNPKETQYF	NA	TRBV14	TRBJ2-5	NA
TGTGCCAGCAGCATCGTCCAGGGGGCGCACACTGAAGCTTTCTTT	CASSIVQGAHTEAFF	few	TRBV5-6	TRBJ1-1	TRBD1
TGTGCCTGCCCTAGGAGAGGGGAAACCTACAATGAGCAGTTCTTC	CACPRRGETYNEQFF	NA	TRBV30	TRBJ2-1	NA
TGTGCCAGCAGTACAAATGATTATCTTTACAATGAGCAGTTCTTC	CASSTNDYLYNEQFF	NA	TRBV6-6	TRBJ2-1	NA
TGTGCCACCAGCAGCGGCCCATATGGCTACACCTTC	CATSSGPYGYTF	NA	TRBV15	TRBJ1-2	NA
TGTGCCAGCAGCAGGACACGCAATCAGCCCCAGCATTTT	CASSRTRNQPQHF	few	TRBV11-2	TRBJ1-5	NA
TGCAGCGCCGAAACGGGTAGGCAGTATTTT	CSAETGRQYF	few	TRBV29-1	TRBJ2-3	NA